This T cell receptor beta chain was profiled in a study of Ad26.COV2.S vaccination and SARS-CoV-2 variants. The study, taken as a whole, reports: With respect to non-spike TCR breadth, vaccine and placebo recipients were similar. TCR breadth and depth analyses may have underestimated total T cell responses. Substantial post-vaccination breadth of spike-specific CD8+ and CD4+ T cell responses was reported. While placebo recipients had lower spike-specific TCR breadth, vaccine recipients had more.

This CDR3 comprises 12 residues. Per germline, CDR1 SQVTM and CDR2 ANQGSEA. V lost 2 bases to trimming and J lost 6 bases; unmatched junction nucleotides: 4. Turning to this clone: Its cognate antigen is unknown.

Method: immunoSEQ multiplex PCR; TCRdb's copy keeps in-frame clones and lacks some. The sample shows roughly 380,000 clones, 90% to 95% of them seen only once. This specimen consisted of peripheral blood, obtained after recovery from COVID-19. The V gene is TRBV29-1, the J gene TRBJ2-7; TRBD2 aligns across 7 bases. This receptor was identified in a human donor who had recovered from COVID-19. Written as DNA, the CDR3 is TGCAGCGTTGAACATGGGGAGGGCGAGCAGTACTTC. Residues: CSVEHGEGEQYF.